A selection of T cell receptor beta chains follows, all from one sample in a study of T cells in Graves' hyperthyroidism and ophthalmopathy. Each CDR3 protein gets one entry after TCRdb re-called the multiplex PCR reads with MiXCR. The table lists about 360,000 distinct CDR3 sequences, more than 15% of them singletons. Sequencing was done on a sample of blood. The receptors originated from a woman in her late teens or twenties with Graves' hyperthyroidism that later progressed to Graves' ophthalmopathy. CDR3s include the opening cysteine and the closing phenylalanine or tryptophan. D genes are given only for firm matches. A row's size may be missing; if present it is once, few, many or a size class.

many	TRBJ1-6	TRBV10-3	TRBD1	TGTGCCATCGGACAGGGAAATAATTCACCCCTCCACTTT	CAIGQGNNSPLHF
many	TRBJ2-2	TRBV28	NA	TGTGCCAGCAGATATGGACTGGACACCGGGGAGCTGTTTTTT	CASRYGLDTGELFF
few	TRBJ2-1	TRBV30	TRBD2	TGTGCCTGGAGTTATATGGGACTAGGTTACAATGAGCAGTTCTTC	CAWSYMGLGYNEQFF
many	TRBJ2-5	TRBV20-1	TRBD2	TGCAGTGCTAGGGGGGGTAGCGGGACGTCAGAGACCCAGTACTTC	CSARGGSGTSETQYF
NA	TRBJ1-2	TRBV11-2	NA	TGTGCCAGCAGATTAGCGGGGGGGCGCGGATATGGCTACACCTTC	CASRLAGGRGYGYTF
many	TRBJ2-2	TRBV7-6	NA	TGTGCCAGCAGCTCCGACGTACACGGCACCGGGGAGCTGTTTTTT	CASSSDVHGTGELFF
NA	TRBJ2-1	TRBV5-1	NA	TGCGCCAGCAGCTTTTCTCAGGTGAGCTCCTACAATGAGCAGTTCTTC	CASSFSQVSSYNEQFF
NA	TRBJ1-5	TRBV12-3/TRBV12-4	TRBD1	TGTGCCAGCAGTCCAGGGGGGTATAGCAATCAGCCCCAGCATTTT	CASSPGGYSNQPQHF
NA	TRBJ2-1	TRBV10-1	NA	TGCGCCAGCATCGCTGACCAGTTCTTC	CASIADQFF
few	TRBJ1-2	TRBV9	NA	TGTGCCAGCAGCGTAGATGGGAGGGGGAATGACTACACCTTC	CASSVDGRGNDYTF
NA	TRBJ1-4	TRBV20-1	NA	TGCAGTGCTTATCAGGGGATCGTTGAAAAACTGTTTTTT	CSAYQGIVEKLFF
many	TRBJ2-7	TRBV5-1	NA	TGCGCCAGCAGCTTGCACGGCTTAGGGCAGTACTTC	CASSLHGLGQYF
many	TRBJ2-5	TRBV2	NA	TGTGCCAGCAGTGAGGAGGAGACCCAGTACTTC	CASSEEETQYF
many	TRBJ1-1	TRBV20-1	TRBD1	TGCAGTGCTAGAGAATGGGGGACAGTGAACACTGAAGCTTTCTTT	CSAREWGTVNTEAFF
few	TRBJ2-7	TRBV12-3/TRBV12-4	NA	TGTGCCAGCAGTGCCCCGGGCCCCCCGACAGTCTACGAGCAGTACTTC	CASSAPGPPTVYEQYF
NA	TRBJ1-4	TRBV6-1	NA	TGTGCCAGCAGTGAAGGGCCATTTAATGAAAAACTGTTTTTT	CASSEGPFNEKLFF
many	TRBJ2-5	TRBV27	TRBD1	TGTGCCAGCAGTTGGGGACAGCAAGAGACCCAGTACTTC	CASSWGQQETQYF
NA	TRBJ2-5	TRBV20-1	NA	TGCAGTGCTATAGGGTATTCGCGAGAGACCCAGTACTTC	CSAIGYSRETQYF
few	TRBJ1-1	TRBV4-1	NA	TGCGCCAGCAGCCAAGATGGGGCCGGGAACACTGAAGCTTTCTTT	CASSQDGAGNTEAFF
NA	TRBJ2-7	TRBV27	TRBD1	TGTGCCAGCAGACGACAGGGATCATCCTACGAGCAGTACTTC	CASRRQGSSYEQYF
many	TRBJ2-5	TRBV20-1	NA	TGCAGTGCTAGAGATTTCAGCCAAGAGACCCAGTACTTC	CSARDFSQETQYF
NA	TRBJ2-1	TRBV28	TRBD2	TGTGCCAGCAGTTTTCCGGGACTAGCGGGACTTGAGCAGTTCTTC	CASSFPGLAGLEQFF
many	TRBJ2-7	TRBV29-1	TRBD2	TGCAGCGTGGAAGGGACTAGCGGGAGCAACTACGAGCAGTACTTC	CSVEGTSGSNYEQYF
many	TRBJ2-7	TRBV12-3/TRBV12-4	NA	TGTGCCAGCAGTTTAGCGCTTCGCCTGGGGCACTACGAGCAGTACTTC	CASSLALRLGHYEQYF
NA	TRBJ1-4	TRBV19	NA	TGTGCCAGTAAAGCGGACATTGGGGAAAAACTGTTTTTT	CASKADIGEKLFF
many	TRBJ2-5	TRBV14	TRBD2	TGTGCCAGCAGCCAAGGGCTAGCGGAGCTCAAAGAGACCCAGTACTTC	CASSQGLAELKETQYF
many	TRBJ2-7	TRBV7-2	NA	TGTGCCAGCAGCTTATACGTACAGGGGGGGCACGAGCAGTACTTC	CASSLYVQGGHEQYF
many	TRBJ2-1	TRBV29-1	TRBD2	TGCAGCGTCGCCCGGGGGGCACTAGCGGGAATAGATGAGCAGTTCTTC	CSVARGALAGIDEQFF
many	TRBJ2-1	TRBV2	TRBD2	TGTGCCAGCAGTCAAGGGACGGGACTAGTCTACAATGAGCAGTTCTTC	CASSQGTGLVYNEQFF
many	TRBJ2-2	TRBV27	NA	TGTGCCAGCGGCACGGGGAGTATAGTCTCCGGGGAGCTGTTTTTT	CASGTGSIVSGELFF
many	TRBJ2-7	TRBV4-1	TRBD2	TGCGCCAGCAGCCAAGGCTCCGCGGGAGGCGGCTACGAGCAGTACTTC	CASSQGSAGGGYEQYF
many	TRBJ2-5	TRBV2	TRBD2	TGTGCCAGCAGTGGGCGGGAGGAGGCACAGTACTTC	CASSGREEAQYF